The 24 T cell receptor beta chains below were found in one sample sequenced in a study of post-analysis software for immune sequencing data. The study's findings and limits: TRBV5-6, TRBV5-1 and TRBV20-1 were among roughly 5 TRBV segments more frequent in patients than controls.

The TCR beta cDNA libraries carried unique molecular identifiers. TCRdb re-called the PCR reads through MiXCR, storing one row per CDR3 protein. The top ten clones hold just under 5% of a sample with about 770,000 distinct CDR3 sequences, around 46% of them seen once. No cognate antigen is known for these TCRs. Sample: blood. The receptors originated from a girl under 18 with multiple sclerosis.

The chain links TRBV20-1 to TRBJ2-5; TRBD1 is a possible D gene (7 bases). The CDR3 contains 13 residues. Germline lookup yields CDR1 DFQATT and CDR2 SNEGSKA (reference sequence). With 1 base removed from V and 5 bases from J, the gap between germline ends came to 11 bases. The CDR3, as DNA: TGCAGTGCTAGAGCCTCAGGGGGGGAGACCCAGTACTTC. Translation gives CSARASGGETQYF.

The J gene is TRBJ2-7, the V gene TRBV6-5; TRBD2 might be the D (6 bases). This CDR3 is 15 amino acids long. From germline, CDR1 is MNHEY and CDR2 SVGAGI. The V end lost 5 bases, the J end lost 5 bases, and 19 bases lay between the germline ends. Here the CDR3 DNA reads TGTGCCAGCAGTCGGCTTCGGAGGGTAGGCAACGAGCAGTACTTC. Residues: CASSRLRRVGNEQYF.

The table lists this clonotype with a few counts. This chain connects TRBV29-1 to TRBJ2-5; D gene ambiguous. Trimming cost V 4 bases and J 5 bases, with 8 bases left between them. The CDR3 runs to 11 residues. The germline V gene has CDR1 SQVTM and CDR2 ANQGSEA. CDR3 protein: CSVVLEETQYF. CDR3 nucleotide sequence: TGCAGCGTTGTCTTGGAGGAGACCCAGTACTTC.

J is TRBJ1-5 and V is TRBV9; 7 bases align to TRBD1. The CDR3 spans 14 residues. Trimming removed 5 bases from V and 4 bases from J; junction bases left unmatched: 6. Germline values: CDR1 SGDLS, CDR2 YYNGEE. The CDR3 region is CASSESTGNQPQHF. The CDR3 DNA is TGTGCCAGCAGTGAATCGACAGGGAATCAGCCCCAGCATTTT.

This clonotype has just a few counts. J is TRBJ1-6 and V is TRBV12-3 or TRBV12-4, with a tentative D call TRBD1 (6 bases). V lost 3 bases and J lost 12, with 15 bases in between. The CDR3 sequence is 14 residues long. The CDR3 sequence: CASSFGGPGRPLHF. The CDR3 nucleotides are TGTGCCAGCAGTTTTGGGGGGCCAGGTCGACCCCTCCACTTT.

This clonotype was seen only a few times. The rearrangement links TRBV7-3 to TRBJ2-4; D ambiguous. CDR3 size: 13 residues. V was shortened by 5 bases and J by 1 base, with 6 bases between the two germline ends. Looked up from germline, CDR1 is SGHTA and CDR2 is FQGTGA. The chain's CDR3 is CASSRSAKNIQYF. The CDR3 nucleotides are TGTGCCAGCAGCCGCTCTGCCAAAAACATTCAGTACTTC.

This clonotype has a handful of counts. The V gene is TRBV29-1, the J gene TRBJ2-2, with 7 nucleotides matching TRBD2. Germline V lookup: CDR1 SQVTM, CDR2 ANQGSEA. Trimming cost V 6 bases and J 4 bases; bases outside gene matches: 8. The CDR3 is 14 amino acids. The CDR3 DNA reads TGCAGCGTGGGGGGGGGTAAAGGCACCGGGGAGCTGTTTTTT. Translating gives CSVGGGKGTGELFF.

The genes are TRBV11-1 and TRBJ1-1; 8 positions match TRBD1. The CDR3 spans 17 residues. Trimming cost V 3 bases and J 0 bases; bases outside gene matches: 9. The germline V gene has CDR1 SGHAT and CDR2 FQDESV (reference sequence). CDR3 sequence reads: CASSLDPTGVMNTEAFF. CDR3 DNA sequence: TGTGCCAGCAGCTTGGATCCGACAGGGGTTATGAACACTGAAGCTTTCTTT.

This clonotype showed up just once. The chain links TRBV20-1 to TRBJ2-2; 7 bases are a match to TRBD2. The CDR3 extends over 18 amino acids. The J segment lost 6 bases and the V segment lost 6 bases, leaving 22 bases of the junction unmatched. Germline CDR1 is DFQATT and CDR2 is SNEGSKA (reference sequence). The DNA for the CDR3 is TGCAGTGCGCGCCCCCCCCTTACTGGCGGGAGAGGGGCCGGGGAGCTGTTTTTT. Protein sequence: CSARPPLTGGRGAGELFF.

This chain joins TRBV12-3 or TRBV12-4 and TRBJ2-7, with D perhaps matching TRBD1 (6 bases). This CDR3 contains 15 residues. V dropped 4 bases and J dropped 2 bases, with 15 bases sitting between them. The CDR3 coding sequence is TGTGCCAGCAGTTCGACAGGTCCTAGGGCCTACGAGCAGTACTTC. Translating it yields CASSSTGPRAYEQYF.

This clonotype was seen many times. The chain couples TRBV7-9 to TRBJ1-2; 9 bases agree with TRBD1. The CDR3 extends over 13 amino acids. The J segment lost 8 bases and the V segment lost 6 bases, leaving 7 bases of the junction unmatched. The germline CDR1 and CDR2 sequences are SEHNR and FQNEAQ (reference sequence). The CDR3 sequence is CASSPGTGRGYTF. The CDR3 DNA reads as TGTGCCAGCAGTCCCGGGACAGGGCGAGGCTACACCTTC.

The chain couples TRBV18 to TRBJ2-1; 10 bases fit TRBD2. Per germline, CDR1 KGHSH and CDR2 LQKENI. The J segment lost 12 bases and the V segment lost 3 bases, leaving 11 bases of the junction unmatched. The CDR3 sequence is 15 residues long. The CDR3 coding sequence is TGTGCCAGCTCACCCTCTAGCGGGAGAGAGGTTGGGCAGTTCTTC. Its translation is CASSPSSGREVGQFF.

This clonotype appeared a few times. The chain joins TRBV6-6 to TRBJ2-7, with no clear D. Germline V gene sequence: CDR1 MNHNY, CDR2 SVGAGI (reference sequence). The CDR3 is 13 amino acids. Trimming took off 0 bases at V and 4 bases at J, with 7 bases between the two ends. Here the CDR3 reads CASSYSTHYEQYF. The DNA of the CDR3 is TGTGCCAGCAGTTACTCGACTCATTACGAGCAGTACTTC.

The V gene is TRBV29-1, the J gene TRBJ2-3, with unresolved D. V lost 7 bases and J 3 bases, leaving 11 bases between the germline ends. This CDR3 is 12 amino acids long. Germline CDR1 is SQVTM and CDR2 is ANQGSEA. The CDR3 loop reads CSEGSQTDTQYF. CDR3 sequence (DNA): TGCAGCGAGGGCAGTCAGACAGATACGCAGTATTTT.

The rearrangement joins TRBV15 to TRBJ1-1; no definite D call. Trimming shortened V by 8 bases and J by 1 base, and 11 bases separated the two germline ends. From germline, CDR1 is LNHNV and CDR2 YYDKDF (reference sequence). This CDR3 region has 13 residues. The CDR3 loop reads CATAMVTNTEAFF. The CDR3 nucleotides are TGTGCCACCGCAATGGTAACGAACACTGAAGCTTTCTTT.

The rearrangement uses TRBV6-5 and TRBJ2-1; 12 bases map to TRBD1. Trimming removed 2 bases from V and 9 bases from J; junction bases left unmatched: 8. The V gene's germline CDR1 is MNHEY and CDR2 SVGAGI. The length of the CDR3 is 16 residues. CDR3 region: CASSYPLGQGASEQFF. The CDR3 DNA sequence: TGTGCCAGCAGTTACCCCCTGGGACAGGGGGCCAGTGAGCAGTTCTTC.

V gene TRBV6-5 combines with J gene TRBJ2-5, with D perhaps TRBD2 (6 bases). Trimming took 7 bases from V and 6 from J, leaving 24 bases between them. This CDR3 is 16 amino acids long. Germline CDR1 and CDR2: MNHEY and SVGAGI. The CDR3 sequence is CASNGLSGSKGKTQYF. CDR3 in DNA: TGTGCCAGCAATGGACTATCGGGTAGTAAGGGAAAGACCCAGTACTTC.

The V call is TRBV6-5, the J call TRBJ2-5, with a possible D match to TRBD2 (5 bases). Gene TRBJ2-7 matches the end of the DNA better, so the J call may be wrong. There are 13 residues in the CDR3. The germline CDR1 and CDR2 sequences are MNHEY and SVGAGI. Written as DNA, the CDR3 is TGTGCCAGCAGTTACCTCGAGGGTGGCGAGCAGTACTTC. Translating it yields CASSYLEGGEQYF.

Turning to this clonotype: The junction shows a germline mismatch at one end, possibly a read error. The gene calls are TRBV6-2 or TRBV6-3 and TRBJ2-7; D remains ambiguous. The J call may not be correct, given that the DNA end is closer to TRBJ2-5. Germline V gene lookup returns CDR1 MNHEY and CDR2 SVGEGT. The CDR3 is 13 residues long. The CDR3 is CASNYSIDETQYF. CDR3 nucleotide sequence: TGTGCCAGCAATTACTCTATCGATGAGACCCAGTACTTC.

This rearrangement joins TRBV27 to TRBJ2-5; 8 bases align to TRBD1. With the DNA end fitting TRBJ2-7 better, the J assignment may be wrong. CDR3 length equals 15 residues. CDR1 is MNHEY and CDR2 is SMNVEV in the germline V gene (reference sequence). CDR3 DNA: TGTGCCAGCAGTTCAACGGGACAGGACGCCTACGAGCAGTACTTC. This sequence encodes CASSSTGQDAYEQYF.

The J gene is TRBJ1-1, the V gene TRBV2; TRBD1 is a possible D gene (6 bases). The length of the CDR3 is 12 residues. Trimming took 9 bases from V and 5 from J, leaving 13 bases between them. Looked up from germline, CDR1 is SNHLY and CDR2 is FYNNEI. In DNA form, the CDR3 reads TGTGCCAGTGCAGGGGACCGGACTGAAGCTTTCTTT. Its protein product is CASAGDRTEAFF. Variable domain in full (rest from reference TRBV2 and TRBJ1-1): EPEVTQTPSHQVTQMGQEVILRCVPISNHLYFYWYRQILGQKVEFLVSFYNNEISEKSEIFDDQFSVERPDGSNFTLKIRSTKLEDSAMYFCASAGDRTEAFFGQGTRLTVV.

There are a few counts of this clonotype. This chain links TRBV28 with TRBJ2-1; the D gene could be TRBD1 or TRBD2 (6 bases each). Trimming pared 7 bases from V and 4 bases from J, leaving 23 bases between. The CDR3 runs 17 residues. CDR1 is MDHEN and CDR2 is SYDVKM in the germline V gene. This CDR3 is CASTHLFGGRGYNEQFF. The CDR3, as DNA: TGTGCCAGCACCCATTTGTTCGGGGGCCGAGGATACAATGAGCAGTTCTTC. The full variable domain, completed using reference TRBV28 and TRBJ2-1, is DVKVTQSSRYLVKRTGEKVFLECVQDMDHENMFWYRQDPGLGLRLIYFSYDVKMKEKGDIPEGYSVSREKKERFSLILESASTNQTSMYLCASTHLFGGRGYNEQFFGPGTRLTVL.

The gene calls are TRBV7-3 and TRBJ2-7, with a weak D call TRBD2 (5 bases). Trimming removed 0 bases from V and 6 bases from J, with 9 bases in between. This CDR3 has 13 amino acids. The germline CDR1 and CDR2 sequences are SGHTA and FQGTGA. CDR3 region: CASSLTREGEQYF. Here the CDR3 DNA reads TGTGCCAGCAGCTTAACGCGCGAGGGCGAGCAGTACTTC.

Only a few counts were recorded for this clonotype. The CDR3 DNA sequence: TGCAGTGCTAGGGACCTTTTTGTAAACGGGGCCCCTTCGGGGGTCTACAATGAGCAGTTCTTC. Residues: CSARDLFVNGAPSGVYNEQFF. The rearrangement uses TRBV20-1 and TRBJ2-1; tentative D call: TRBD2 (6 bases). This CDR3 is 21 amino acids long. Germline V gene lookup returns CDR1 DFQATT and CDR2 SNEGSKA (reference sequence). V gave up 3 bases and J gave up 3 bases, with 33 bases separating them.